The present T cell receptor beta chain was sequenced within a study of neurological immune-mediated disorders (dated by TCRdb to between 2018 and 2021). With regard to the full study: Peripheral blood TCR-beta repertoires from patients with HTLV-I-associated myelopathy (HAM/TSP), patients with multiple sclerosis, and healthy controls were compared in the study using UMI-based sequencing. The cohort comprised approximately 67 subjects: around 15 HAM/TSP patients, 35 or so multiple sclerosis patients and some 20 healthy controls. The 95 to 120 TCR-beta libraries included longitudinal samples, technical triplicates and paired sorted CD4+ and CD8+ T-cell subsets alongside PBMC samples. Longitudinal HAM/TSP and healthy donors had 3 time-points each (roughly 3-40 month intervals). Overall study outcomes, separate from this receptor: TCR clonal expansion was highest in HAM/TSP patients and lowest in MS patients, with MS patients falling below even healthy controls. No identical CDR3 amino acid sequences were shared among expanded clones across subjects, suggesting private TCR-beta repertoires in all groups.

A distance of 15 bases separates the germline ends of V and J, which lose 1 base and 1 base respectively. Inclusive of the bounding cysteine and phenylalanine, the CDR3 is 17 residues long. Only the CDR3 portion is preserved as DNA: 51 bases, with reading frame beginning at the first base. CDR1 and CDR2, looked up from the germline V gene, are SGHAT and FQNNGV. This clonotype was picked up many times. Its antigen has not been determined. One base away there is no much larger clone; base qualities are not given. To synthesize cDNA, template-switch 5'RACE was performed with a primer carrying a 10-nucleotide random unique molecular identifier so that each TCR transcript was tagged. Every sequencing run yielded over 190 million TCR-beta sequences covering 15-18 subjects. Total RNA was extracted with the RNeasy kit. The KAPA Real-time Library Amplification kit was used to amplify TCR-beta VDJ regions with primers targeting the TCR constant region and the 5'RACE anchor. A first PCR added sample indexes and Illumina adaptors, after which a second PCR increased the library yield. The roughly 650 bp TCR product was size-selected on a 2% E-gel SizeSelection system after Ampure bead purification. Library quality was checked on a Bioanalyzer, concentration was measured with Qubit, and libraries were quantified with the Kapa Library Quantification kit before pooling. Paired-end 2 x 150 bp sequencing of the libraries was performed on an Illumina HiSeq 2500. To increase sequence diversity, about 25-31% phiX was spiked into each library pool. Under the source paper's analysis protocol: Quality-filtered reads were processed with the UMI-based MiGEC pipeline, which removed over 80% of raw TCR sequences during error correction. IMGT germline references were used for aligning VDJ genes, and each clonotype was defined as a unique CDR3 amino acid sequence together with its V-J genes. Clonal expansion, Shannon diversity and CDR3 relatedness were evaluated with VDJtools (CalcPairwiseDistances, ClusterSamples), while phylogenetic trees were built in CLCbio workbench. Using coefficient-of-variation modelling across technical triplicates, the study counted a clone as expanded if it had at least 8 unique UMIs. TCRdb trimmed public reads at Q25 via fastp, called clones via MiXCR and kept in-frame beta chains. All rows with the same CDR3 protein become a single entry with the most common DNA and genes. These V and J calls derive from TCRdb rather than the authors' analysis. The sample includes 100,000 or so distinct CDR3 sequences, with approximately 13% observed a single time. The ten largest clones capture approximately 5% of the sample.

The meaning of the sample's time point label: longitudinal time-point 2. Libraries from unsorted PBMCs were made from 2 million PBMCs kept in RNAlater at -80 degrees C until RNA extraction. Peripheral blood underwent Ficoll-Hypaque density gradient centrifugation to isolate PBMCs, which were then cryopreserved in liquid nitrogen. The receptor was isolated from a female donor with HTLV-1-associated myelopathy (HAM/TSP). The sequenced sample was PBMCs. The chain joins TRBV11-2 to TRBJ2-3, with TRBD2 perhaps the D gene, on 5 matching bases. CDR3 loop: CASSLVPNGLGTDTQYF. The nucleotide sequence reads TGTGCCAGCAGCTTAGTCCCCAACGGACTCGGCACAGATACGCAGTATTTT.